The 16 T cell receptor beta chains listed next were all sequenced from one sample in a study of blood T cell repertoires in COVID-19. Assay used: immunoSEQ multiplex PCR; TCRdb lists only in-frame clones, some missing. This table holds around 270,000 clones, around 84% found once. Sequences were obtained from peripheral blood. Receptors originate from a woman in her forties who had recovered from COVID-19.

The chain couples TRBV9 to TRBJ1-1, with D maybe TRBD1 (5 bases). Trimming shortened V by 7 bases and J by 7 bases, and 14 bases separated the two germline ends. The CDR3 spans 12 residues. CDR1 is SGDLS, CDR2 YYNGEE, per germline. CDR3 sequence: CASARGDREAFF. DNA of the CDR3: TGTGCCAGCGCCCGCGGGGACCGTGAAGCTTTCTTT.

The V and J genes are TRBV6-2 or TRBV6-3 and TRBJ2-1, with 9 bases fitting TRBD2. Germline trimming cut 0 bases from V and 2 bases from J; bases unmatched to any gene: 11. The CDR3 length is 19 residues. Looked up from germline, CDR1 is MNHEY and CDR2 is SVGEGT. CDR3 sequence: CASSYSGLGGGATYNEQFF. The CDR3 DNA sequence: TGTGCCAGCAGTTACTCGGGACTTGGCGGGGGGGCAACCTACAATGAGCAGTTCTTC.

The chain combines TRBV5-4 with TRBJ2-5, with 8 nucleotides matching TRBD2. V trimming: 2 bases; J trimming: 1 base; junction bases outside the gene matches: 4. The CDR3 consists of 15 residues. CDR1 is SGHNT, CDR2 YYREEE, per germline (reference sequence). The CDR3 loop is CASSLVAGGQETQYF. The CDR3 DNA follows: TGTGCCAGCAGCTTAGTGGCGGGGGGCCAAGAGACCCAGTACTTC. The complete variable domain, with remaining parts taken from reference TRBV5-4 and TRBJ2-5, reads ETGVTQSPTHLIKTRGQQVTLRCSSQSGHNTVSWYQQALGQGPQFIFQYYREEENGRGNFPPRFSGLQFPNYSSELNVNALELDDSALYLCASSLVAGGQETQYFGPGTRLLVL.

The chain employs TRBV24-1 and TRBJ2-3, with D perhaps matching TRBD2 (5 bases). Trimming took off 3 bases at V and 0 bases at J, with 6 bases between the two ends. This CDR3 comprises 14 residues. The V gene's germline CDR1 is KGHDR and CDR2 SFDVKD. The CDR3 DNA reads TGTGCCACCAGTGATCCGGGGAGCACAGATACGCAGTATTTT. Amino acids: CATSDPGSTDTQYF.

The J gene is TRBJ1-6, the V gene TRBV5-6; D is perhaps TRBD1 (6 bases). V shed 1 base and J shed 8 bases, with 16 bases lying between them. Germline V gene data show CDR1 as SGHDT and CDR2 as YYEEEE. The CDR3 contains 16 residues. The CDR3 loop reads CASSLSGDIIDSPLHF. The CDR3, as DNA: TGTGCCAGCAGCTTGAGCGGGGACATTATTGATTCACCCCTCCACTTT.

This chain uses TRBV11-1 with TRBJ2-5; TRBD2 might be the D (5 bases). Germline V lookup: CDR1 SGHAT, CDR2 FQDESV (reference sequence). With 5 bases removed from V and 7 bases from J, the gap between germline ends came to 14 bases. CDR3 length: 13 amino acids. The CDR3 reads CASSPGNRGTQYF. The CDR3 bases are TGTGCCAGCAGCCCGGGGAATCGGGGGACCCAGTACTTC.

This chain links TRBV2 with TRBJ2-2; D is uncertain. The CDR3 length is 12 residues. The V gene's germline CDR1 is SNHLY and CDR2 FYNNEI. The V end lost 5 bases, the J end lost 5 bases, and 6 bases lay between the germline ends. CDR3 in amino acids: CASSSYTGELFF. DNA for the CDR3: TGTGCCAGCAGTTCTTATACCGGGGAGCTGTTTTTT.

The chain couples TRBV7-9 to TRBJ2-5, with 7 bases lining up with TRBD2. This CDR3 contains 16 residues. Germline CDR1 reads SEHNR; CDR2 reads FQNEAQ (reference sequence). Trimming removed 7 bases from V and 2 bases from J; junction bases left unmatched: 13. CDR3 sequence reads: CASTLSGGGFQETQYF. The CDR3 DNA sequence: TGTGCCAGCACCCTATCCGGCGGGGGATTTCAAGAGACCCAGTACTTC.

The CDR3 DNA reads TGTGCCAGCACCCCAGGCGGGCGGGGGTTCGGCGAGCAGTACTTC. Translating it yields CASTPGGRGFGEQYF. The J gene is TRBJ2-7, the V gene TRBV11-1; 7 bases fit TRBD2. There are 15 residues in the CDR3. Germline-derived CDR1 and CDR2 are SGHAT and FQDESV (reference sequence). The J segment lost 6 bases and the V segment lost 7 bases, leaving 15 bases of the junction unmatched. The full variable domain, with the rest looked up from reference TRBV11-1 and TRBJ2-7, is EAEVAQSPRYKITEKSQAVAFWCDPISGHATLYWYRQILGQGPELLVQFQDESVVDDSQLPKDRFSAERLKGVDSTLKIQPAELGDSAMYLCASTPGGRGFGEQYFGPGTRLTVT.

The rearrangement uses TRBV5-6 and TRBJ1-6; 10 nucleotides align to TRBD1. V dropped 4 bases and J dropped 9; count of bases not matched to a gene: 10. The CDR3 is 16 residues long. Looked up from germline, CDR1 is SGHDT and CDR2 is YYEEEE. CDR3 DNA sequence: TGTGCCAGCAGCGGGAATTCTGGACAGGGGGTTTCACCCCTCCACTTT. This translates into CASSGNSGQGVSPLHF. The full variable domain, completed using reference TRBV5-6 and TRBJ1-6, is DAGVTQSPTHLIKTRGQQVTLRCSPKSGHDTVSWYQQALGQGPQFIFQYYEEEERQRGNFPDRFSGHQFPNYSSELNVNALLLGDSALYLCASSGNSGQGVSPLHFGNGTRLTVT.

This chain links TRBV28 with TRBJ1-6; D unclear. Germline loops: CDR1 MDHEN, CDR2 SYDVKM. This CDR3 has 15 residues. The V end lost 1 base, the J end lost 3 bases, and 7 bases lay between the germline ends. The CDR3 DNA reads TGTGCCAGCAGTTTATACAGAAACTATAATTCACCCCTCCACTTT. Amino acids: CASSLYRNYNSPLHF.

The V call is TRBV2, the J call TRBJ1-3; D may be TRBD1 (5 bases). Deletions cut 6 bases from V and 4 bases from J, with 19 bases between. The CDR3 is 16 residues long. Per germline, CDR1 SNHLY and CDR2 FYNNEI. CDR3 in DNA: TGTGCCAGCAGGGCCCCGGGAGGGGCCCTAGGAAACACCATATATTTT. It translates to CASRAPGGALGNTIYF.

This rearrangement joins TRBV30 to TRBJ2-7; 10 bases are shared with TRBD1. J was trimmed by 6 bases and V by 0 bases; bases with no gene match: 8. Germline V gene data show CDR1 as GTSNPN and CDR2 as SVGIG (reference sequence). The CDR3 loop spans 15 amino acids. The CDR3 nucleotides are TGTGCCTGGAGTGTACAATGGGACAGGGGTGGCGAGCAGTACTTC. This translates into CAWSVQWDRGGEQYF.

The chain has TRBV28 and TRBJ1-6; weak D call: TRBD1 (5 bases). The V end was cut by 3 bases, the J end by 1 base, with 16 bases between. The CDR3 covers 18 residues. The V gene's germline CDR1 is MDHEN and CDR2 SYDVKM. In nucleotides, the CDR3 is TGTGCCAGCAGTTTGGGGGGTATCGGGGAATCCTATAATTCACCCCTCCACTTT. Translating it yields CASSLGGIGESYNSPLHF.

The chain has TRBV21-1 and TRBJ1-2; TRBD1, the D gene given by the table, was not confirmed from the DNA. TRBV21-1 is a known pseudogene. CDR3 length: 14 residues. DNA for the CDR3: TGTGCCAGCAGCCAGACAGGTGATAACTATGGCTACACCTTC. This codes for CASSQTGDNYGYTF.

The chain employs TRBV6-5 and TRBJ1-2, with D perhaps matching TRBD1 (6 bases). CDR3 length equals 16 residues. Trimming shortened V by 3 bases and J by 2 bases, and 16 bases separated the two germline ends. In germline, CDR1 is MNHEY, CDR2 SVGAGI. For the CDR3, the DNA is TGTGCCAGCAGTTATAACCCCGGGACACCAAACTATGGCTACACCTTC. Its protein product is CASSYNPGTPNYGYTF.